A selection of T cell receptor beta chains follows, all from one sample in a study of identical twins. MiXCR, applied by TCRdb to the 5' RACE reads, yields one record per CDR3 protein. The sample has some 760,000 distinct CDR3 sequences; about 20% are singletons. This sample also appeared in a second study, on T cells expressing NK-cell markers.

Sequencing input: PBMCs. These TCRs come from a woman between 18 and 29 years old in good health. CDR3s include the opening cysteine and the closing phenylalanine or tryptophan. D genes are given only for firm matches. Some rows mark clone size as missing; the rest say once, few, many or name a class of expanded clone.

clone_size	v_call	j_call	d_call	cdr3_aa	cdr3_nt
few	TRBV3-1	TRBJ1-2	-	CASTRRGDDGYTF	TGTGCCAGCACTCGGAGGGGGGACGATGGCTACACCTTC
-	TRBV27	TRBJ2-3	TRBD2	CASSPKAGRSSTDTQYF	TGTGCCAGCAGCCCAAAAGCGGGGCGGAGTAGCACAGATACGCAGTATTTT
-	TRBV5-1	TRBJ2-1	TRBD2	CASSSSSGRWNEQFF	TGCGCCAGCAGCTCCTCTAGCGGGAGGTGGAATGAGCAGTTCTTC
many	TRBV7-9	TRBJ1-1	TRBD1	CASSRDRGNTEAFF	TGTGCCAGCAGTAGGGACAGGGGGAACACTGAAGCTTTCTTT
-	TRBV25-1	TRBJ2-7	TRBD2	CASGGLAGVAQYF	TGTGCCAGCGGGGGACTAGCGGGAGTGGCGCAGTACTTC
-	TRBV27	TRBJ2-7	-	CASSTTSIYEQYF	TGTGCCAGCAGCACTACTAGCATCTACGAGCAGTACTTC
few	TRBV12-3/TRBV12-4	TRBJ2-4	TRBD2	CASSLPPSRGGRNIQYF	TGTGCCAGCAGTTTACCCCCCTCGCGGGGGGGCCGGAACATTCAGTACTTC
-	TRBV5-6	TRBJ2-6	-	CASSSLQTGANVLTF	TGTGCCAGCAGCTCCCTCCAGACTGGGGCCAACGTCCTGACTTTC
-	TRBV6-5	TRBJ2-7	-	CASSYDRTYEQYF	TGTGCCAGCAGTTACGACAGGACCTACGAGCAGTACTTC
-	TRBV5-1	TRBJ2-7	TRBD1	CASSIGTGGSYEQYF	TGCGCCAGCAGCATTGGGACAGGGGGCTCCTACGAGCAGTACTTC
-	TRBV29-1	TRBJ2-7	TRBD1	CSVDPTGGYEQYF	TGCAGCGTTGACCCGACAGGGGGGTACGAGCAGTACTTC
few	TRBV12-3/TRBV12-4	TRBJ2-7	-	CASSWKLSYEQYF	TGTGCCAGCAGTTGGAAACTGTCCTACGAGCAGTACTTC
-	TRBV20-1	TRBJ2-3	-	CSARSEPTDTQYF	TGCAGTGCTAGATCCGAACCCACAGATACGCAGTATTTT
-	TRBV7-2	TRBJ1-6	-	CASTRAGPSSPLHF	TGTGCCAGCACCCGGGCAGGTCCGTCCTCACCCCTCCACTTT
few	TRBV6-5	TRBJ2-5	-	CASSYGQGQETQYF	TGTGCCAGCAGTTACGGTCAGGGCCAAGAGACCCAGTACTTC
few	TRBV5-1	TRBJ2-3	TRBD1	CASSFGDREMDTQYF	TGCGCCAGCAGTTTTGGTGACAGGGAGATGGATACGCAGTATTTT
-	TRBV6-1	TRBJ1-1	-	CASKRVTRLMNTEAFF	TGTGCCAGCAAACGAGTCACCCGCCTCATGAACACTGAAGCTTTCTTT
many	TRBV9	TRBJ2-1	TRBD2	CASSPGLAAYNEQFF	TGTGCCAGCAGCCCGGGACTAGCGGCCTACAATGAGCAGTTCTTC
few	TRBV4-3	TRBJ2-1	TRBD1	CASSQEVRQGIRNEQFF	TGCGCCAGCAGCCAAGAAGTGAGACAGGGGATACGGAATGAGCAGTTCTTC
few	TRBV10-3	TRBJ2-1	-	CAISGGGTEQFF	TGTGCCATCAGCGGAGGGGGGACTGAGCAGTTCTTC
many	TRBV12-3/TRBV12-4	TRBJ1-5	-	CASRPTGDGQPQHF	TGTGCCAGCAGGCCGACGGGGGATGGTCAGCCCCAGCATTTT
few	TRBV12-3/TRBV12-4	TRBJ2-7	-	CASRTFGEQYF	TGTGCCAGCAGGACTTTTGGCGAGCAGTACTTC
-	TRBV7-9	TRBJ2-5	-	CASSFPTGETQYF	TGTGCCAGCAGCTTCCCGACGGGGGAGACCCAGTACTTC
few	TRBV10-3	TRBJ2-7	-	CAIAGSLGEQYF	TGTGCCATCGCGGGAAGTCTCGGCGAGCAGTACTTC
-	TRBV20-1	TRBJ1-1	-	CSANGVLGETTEAFF	TGCAGTGCTAATGGGGTCCTAGGGGAGACCACTGAAGCTTTCTTT
-	TRBV6-5	TRBJ2-7	TRBD1	CASILGQGRYEQYF	TGTGCCAGCATTTTAGGACAGGGGCGCTACGAGCAGTACTTC
-	TRBV29-1	TRBJ2-1	-	CSVALGSIVSYNEQFF	TGCAGCGTTGCCTTAGGATCCATCGTTTCCTACAATGAGCAGTTCTTC
many	TRBV11-2	TRBJ2-1	-	CASSAHNEQFF	TGTGCCAGCAGCGCACACAATGAGCAGTTCTTC
few	TRBV6-2/TRBV6-3	TRBJ2-7	TRBD2	CASSTFTGRLAGDYEQYF	TGTGCCAGCAGTACCTTCACCGGCCGACTAGCGGGAGACTACGAGCAGTACTTC
-	TRBV7-9	TRBJ2-2	TRBD2	CASSSHQREVDHGELFF	TGTGCCAGCAGCTCCCACCAGCGGGAGGTCGATCACGGGGAGCTGTTTTTT
-	TRBV4-3	TRBJ2-7	TRBD2	CASSQDVLREGQYEQYF	TGCGCCAGCAGCCAAGATGTGCTCCGGGAGGGCCAGTACGAGCAGTACTTC
few	TRBV9	TRBJ2-2	-	CASRNTGSAGELFF	TGTGCCAGCAGAAACACAGGGTCCGCCGGGGAGCTGTTTTTT
few	TRBV20-1	TRBJ2-2	-	CSARDPRVFDTGELFF	TGCAGTGCTAGAGATCCCCGGGTCTTCGACACCGGGGAGCTGTTTTTT
-	TRBV12-3/TRBV12-4	TRBJ2-4	-	CASSLQRNIQYF	TGTGCCAGCAGTTTACAGCGGAACATTCAGTACTTC
few	TRBV5-1	TRBJ1-1	-	CASSSSNTRNTEAFF	TGCGCCAGCAGCTCTAGCAACACCAGGAACACTGAAGCTTTCTTT
once	TRBV20-1	TRBJ1-6	-	CSATATAGPNSPLHF	TGCAGTGCAACAGCAACCGCGGGTCCTAATTCGCCCCTCCACTTT
few	TRBV11-1	TRBJ2-1	TRBD2	CASSPYELAAKGVSYNEQFF	TGTGCCAGCAGCCCGTATGAACTAGCGGCCAAAGGGGTCTCCTACAATGAGCAGTTCTTC
-	TRBV12-3/TRBV12-4	TRBJ1-5	-	CASSLFLDQPQHF	TGTGCCAGCAGTTTATTTTTGGACCAGCCCCAGCATTTT
-	TRBV25-1	TRBJ2-3	-	CASSGPSATDTQYF	TGTGCCAGCAGTGGACCGAGCGCAACAGATACGCAGTATTTT
few	TRBV20-1	TRBJ2-7	TRBD2	CSARGLAGGPYEQYF	TGCAGTGCTAGGGGGCTAGCGGGAGGGCCGTACGAGCAGTACTTC
-	TRBV2	TRBJ1-2	-	CASSELRGYGYTF	TGTGCCAGCAGTGAACTCAGGGGATATGGCTACACCTTC
-	TRBV20-1	TRBJ2-1	-	CSARDRIGYNEQFF	TGCAGTGCTAGAGATAGAATTGGCTACAATGAGCAGTTCTTC